The 12 T cell receptor beta chains in this list originate from one sample, sequenced in a study of identical twins. TCRdb itself ran the 5' RACE reads through MiXCR, one entry per CDR3 protein. The sample comprises fewer than 650,000 distinct CDR3 sequences, around 7.4% of which are singletons, and about 1.6% rests with the top ten. This sample was shared with a second study, whose subject was yellow fever vaccine responses in identical twins.

The sequenced material came from PBMCs. These receptors were obtained from a woman aged 18-29 years in good health.

This clonotype came up a few times. The chain has TRBV12-3 or TRBV12-4 and TRBJ1-3; perhaps TRBD1 as D (5 bases). The CDR3 runs 17 residues. V shed 5 bases and J shed 3 bases, with 20 bases lying between them. CDR3 amino acids: CASSPASRRVFGNTIYF. CDR3 in DNA: TGTGCCAGCAGTCCCGCGTCCCGCAGGGTCTTTGGAAACACCATATATTTT.

The chain joins TRBV18 to TRBJ2-5; D gene unclear. With 0 bases removed from V and 4 bases from J, the gap between germline ends came to 6 bases. Germline V CDR1 and CDR2: KGHSH, LQKENI. The length of the CDR3 is 13 residues. The CDR3 region is CASSPPNGETQYF. In DNA form, the CDR3 reads TGTGCCAGCTCACCACCGAACGGAGAGACCCAGTACTTC.

This clonotype was observed a handful of times. The V gene is TRBV6-1, the J gene TRBJ1-4, with TRBD1 matching over 8 bases. The length of the CDR3 is 15 residues. From germline, CDR1 is MNHNS and CDR2 SASEGT. With V trimmed by 5 bases and J by 8 bases, 10 bases remained unmatched. Here the CDR3 reads CASSTLGQGWEKLFF. The CDR3 coding sequence is TGTGCCAGCAGTACCCTCGGACAGGGTTGGGAAAAACTGTTTTTT.

This clonotype was observed many times. This chain uses TRBV2 with TRBJ2-7, with D perhaps matching TRBD2 (5 bases). This CDR3 is built from 12 residues. Germline CDR1 and CDR2: SNHLY and FYNNEI. Trimming shortened V by 6 bases and J by 2 bases, and 8 bases separated the two germline ends. The CDR3 DNA reads as TGTGCCAGCAGGGGAGATACCTACGAGCAGTACTTC. Translating it yields CASRGDTYEQYF.

This clonotype was seen at least ten times. The V call is TRBV9, the J call TRBJ1-1; D remains ambiguous. CDR1 and CDR2 from the germline V gene are SGDLS and YYNGEE. The CDR3 consists of 15 residues. The ends were cut back, 0 bases at V and 0 bases at J, with 9 bases in the middle. CDR3: CASSVEPTVNTEAFF. DNA of the CDR3: TGTGCCAGCAGCGTAGAGCCAACAGTGAACACTGAAGCTTTCTTT.

At least ten counts were recorded for this clonotype. V gene TRBV3-1 combines with J gene TRBJ2-7, with D uncertain. CDR1 and CDR2 from the germline V gene are LGHDT and YNNKEL (reference sequence). Trimming pared 2 bases from V and 6 bases from J, leaving 11 bases between. The CDR3 is 13 residues long. This CDR3 reads CASSQMDQTEQYF. The CDR3 nucleotides are TGTGCCAGCAGCCAAATGGACCAAACCGAGCAGTACTTC.

This clonotype was seen ten or more times. This chain connects TRBV24-1 to TRBJ2-1; 7 positions match TRBD2. CDR1 and CDR2 (germline): KGHDR, SFDVKD. The CDR3 contains 16 residues. The ends lost 4 bases at V and 5 bases at J; junction bases unmatched: 10. The CDR3 loop is CATSDSQRGLHNEQFF. In DNA form, the CDR3 reads TGTGCCACCAGTGACTCCCAGCGGGGCCTGCACAATGAGCAGTTCTTC.

Here the CDR3 reads CASSKQGASYNEQFF. The CDR3 DNA is TGTGCCAGCAGCAAACAGGGGGCGTCCTACAATGAGCAGTTCTTC. The V gene is TRBV12-3 or TRBV12-4, the J gene TRBJ2-1; TRBD1 agrees at 9 bases. This CDR3 has 15 amino acids. The V and J ends lost 6 bases and 1 base, in that order; junction bases with no gene match: 4.

The rearrangement joins TRBV12-5 to TRBJ2-4; no clear D gene. The V gene's germline CDR1 is LGHNT and CDR2 FRNRAP. The CDR3 contains 16 residues. V was pared by 4 bases and J by 0 bases, with 13 bases between. In DNA form, the CDR3 reads TGTGCTAGTGGTTCCCACCCTTTAGGAGCCAAAAACATTCAGTACTTC. Translated, it gives CASGSHPLGAKNIQYF.

A note on this clonotype: This may stem from a read error, because a much larger clone lies one nucleotide away. The CDR3 protein is CASRHHGGGRALF. The CDR3 DNA reads as TGTGCCAGCAGGCACCACGGTGGGGGGAGAGCTTTATTT. The rearrangement links TRBV12-3 or TRBV12-4 to TRBJ1-1; tentative D call: TRBD1 (5 bases). The CDR3 sequence is 13 residues long.

Only a few counts were recorded for this clonotype. The CDR3 sequence is CASSKGLDQETQYF. The CDR3 nucleotides are TGTGCCAGCAGCAAGGGTTTGGACCAAGAGACCCAGTACTTC. The V gene is TRBV5-6, the J gene TRBJ2-5; no clear D. This CDR3 has 14 amino acids. The germline V gene has CDR1 SGHDT and CDR2 YYEEEE. The germline V and J ends were trimmed by 4 bases and 0 bases, with 10 bases remaining between them.

The genes are TRBV7-6 and TRBJ2-1, with TRBD2 matching 10 bases. The trim removed 5 bases at V and 4 bases at J, leaving 8 bases unmatched. This CDR3 contains 16 residues. Germline V gene data show CDR1 as SGHVS and CDR2 as FNYEAQ. The CDR3 protein is CASSMSRTSGYNEQFF. CDR3 sequence (DNA): TGTGCCAGCAGCATGAGTAGGACTAGCGGTTACAATGAGCAGTTCTTC. The complete variable domain, with remaining parts taken from reference TRBV7-6 and TRBJ2-1, reads GAGVSQSPRYKVTKRGQDVALRCDPISGHVSLYWYRQALGQGPEFLTYFNYEAQQDKSGLPNDRFSAERPEGSISTLTIQRTEQRDSAMYRCASSMSRTSGYNEQFFGPGTRLTVL.